This T cell receptor beta chain was retrieved from a study of T-cell memory formation after mild COVID-19. V was trimmed by 10 bases and J by 1 base, leaving 14 bases between them. Germline V lookup: CDR1 SEHNR, CDR2 FQNEAQ (reference sequence). The CDR3 totals 14 residues. TCRdb redid the calling of the 5' RACE reads with MiXCR, one entry per CDR3 protein. The sample has about 280,000 distinct CDR3 sequences, roughly 8% seen once. The clonotype comes from a man younger than 35 who had mild COVID-19 (a few samples of this study predate the infection). Cell type and time point are not known. Sequencing input: PBMCs or a T cell subset sorted from them (not recorded which). The chain links TRBV7-9 to TRBJ2-4; D gene uncertain. The CDR3 bases are TGTGCCACCTTGGATTTACGGGCCAAAAACATTCAGTACTTC. It specifies CATLDLRAKNIQYF.